The 18 T cell receptor beta chains below all came from one sample that was sequenced in a study of cytomegalovirus exposure and HLA in healthy donors. PCR amplification relied on 60 Vbeta primers (plus 13 Jbeta primers). Method: immunoSEQ multiplex PCR; TCRdb's copy keeps in-frame clones and lacks some. The sample comprises 300,000 or so clones, about four fifths of which are singletons, and approximately 2% rests with the top ten. Sequencing input: PBMCs. The receptor source for this set is a middle-aged woman in good health and CMV-seropositive.

The rearrangement uses TRBV9 and TRBJ1-1; perhaps TRBD1 as D (5 bases). Trimming took off 2 bases at V and 4 bases at J, with 15 bases between the two ends. Germline V gene sequence: CDR1 SGDLS, CDR2 YYNGEE. The CDR3 is 15 residues long. CDR3 sequence: CASSVEPQGVTEAFF. CDR3 in DNA: TGTGCCAGCAGCGTTGAGCCCCAGGGCGTCACTGAAGCTTTCTTT.

This chain connects TRBV5-1 to TRBJ1-4, with 9 bases fitting TRBD1. The CDR3 is 16 residues long. CDR1 and CDR2 (germline): SGHRS, YFSETQ. Trimming at V came to 0 bases and at J to 10 bases, leaving 10 bases not matched to a gene. The DNA for the CDR3 is TGCGCCAGCAGCTTGGACCCACAGGGGGCGCCTACAAAACTGTTTTTT. It yields the protein CASSLDPQGAPTKLFF.

This clone was seen a single time. This sequence joins TRBV7-9 and TRBJ1-4; 10 positions agree with TRBD1. V was clipped by 4 bases and J by 0 bases; unmatched bases: 5. CDR1 and CDR2 from the germline V gene are SEHNR and FQNEAQ (reference sequence). The CDR3 has 17 amino acids. In DNA form, the CDR3 reads TGTGCCAGCAGCTCCGTCGGACAGGGGGCAACTAATGAAAAACTGTTTTTT. Translating gives CASSSVGQGATNEKLFF.

This CDR3 is CASSLSGGIGTDTQYF. The CDR3 region has the DNA TGTGCCAGCAGCCTTAGTGGCGGGATCGGGACAGATACGCAGTATTTT. The chain recombines TRBV7-9 with TRBJ2-3; a possible D gene is TRBD2 (6 bases). The CDR3 covers 16 residues. V lost 5 bases, J lost 3 bases, and 18 bases lay in between. The germline V gene encodes CDR1 SEHNR and CDR2 FQNEAQ (reference sequence).

This chain joins TRBV19 and TRBJ2-7; 7 nucleotides match TRBD1. CDR1 and CDR2 from the germline V gene are LNHDA and SQIVND (reference sequence). The CDR3 sequence is 17 residues long. V dropped 3 bases and J dropped 7; count of bases not matched to a gene: 18. CDR3 DNA sequence: TGTGCCAGTAGTATTTTCCCGGGACAGAACTACGGTGAGGAGCAGTACTTC. Its translation is CASSIFPGQNYGEEQYF.

This rearrangement joins TRBV9 to TRBJ2-1; 9 bases are a match to TRBD2. The CDR3 loop spans 17 amino acids. From germline, CDR1 is SGDLS and CDR2 YYNGEE. The J segment lost 0 bases and the V segment lost 3 bases, leaving 7 bases of the junction unmatched. The CDR3 region is CASSAVYSGSSYNEQFF. Written as DNA, the CDR3 is TGTGCCAGCAGCGCGGTTTATAGCGGGAGCTCCTACAATGAGCAGTTCTTC.

This chain links TRBV4-3 with TRBJ1-1; no reliable D call. The CDR3 runs to 14 residues. V was cut by 4 bases and J by 4 bases, with 13 bases left in between. CDR1 and CDR2 (germline): LGHNA, YSLEER. The CDR3 sequence: CASSPSSRGTEAFF. The CDR3 DNA reads as TGCGCCAGCAGCCCTAGCAGTAGAGGCACTGAAGCTTTCTTT.

V gene TRBV28 combines with J gene TRBJ2-1; maybe TRBD2 (5 bases). The CDR3 consists of 15 residues. The V gene's germline CDR1 is MDHEN and CDR2 SYDVKM. V lost 7 bases, J lost 2 bases, and 15 bases lay in between. The CDR3 DNA reads as TGTGCCAGCAACTCACCGGGGATAGCCTACAATGAGCAGTTCTTC. Translation gives CASNSPGIAYNEQFF.

This clone appeared a single time. The rearrangement links TRBV11-2 to TRBJ1-6; 7 nucleotides align to TRBD1. The CDR3 spans 15 residues. Germline assignment: CDR1 SGHAT and CDR2 FQNNGV. Trimming at V came to 3 bases and at J to 6 bases, leaving 5 bases not matched to a gene. The CDR3 region is CASSLDRRINSPLHF. The CDR3 DNA is TGTGCCAGCAGCTTGGACAGGCGAATTAATTCACCCCTCCACTTT.

V and J are TRBV10-3 and TRBJ2-6; TRBD1 might be the D (6 bases). The CDR3 sequence is 16 residues long. The germline V gene encodes CDR1 ENHRY and CDR2 SYGVKD. Trimming took off 10 bases at V and 0 bases at J, with 16 bases between the two ends. The CDR3 protein is CATRPGTLSGANVLTF. The CDR3 DNA reads TGTGCCACGCGACCCGGGACACTCTCTGGGGCCAACGTCCTGACTTTC.

The chain links TRBV2 to TRBJ1-1, with 9 bases fitting TRBD1. With 4 bases clipped from V and 1 base from J, the junction kept 10 bases outside the gene matches. The V gene's germline CDR1 is SNHLY and CDR2 FYNNEI. The CDR3 runs 17 residues. The CDR3 DNA follows: TGTGCCAGCAGTGTACGGACAGGGGATTCTCCGAACACTGAAGCTTTCTTT. Its protein is CASSVRTGDSPNTEAFF.

V is TRBV9 and J is TRBJ2-5, with 8 bases fitting TRBD2. The CDR3 extends over 17 amino acids. Germline values: CDR1 SGDLS, CDR2 YYNGEE. Trimming removed 3 bases from V and 1 base from J; junction bases left unmatched: 11. The CDR3 protein is CASSAIAGMGPQETQYF. As DNA, the CDR3 is TGTGCCAGCAGCGCAATAGCGGGAATGGGGCCCCAAGAGACCCAGTACTTC.

The chain links TRBV19 to TRBJ1-5; 9 nucleotides agree with TRBD1. V lost 7 bases and J lost 0; bases outside the gene matches: 4. There are 15 residues in the CDR3. Germline V lookup: CDR1 LNHDA, CDR2 SQIVND (reference sequence). The CDR3 is CASMGTGSSNQPQHF. The CDR3 bases are TGTGCCAGTATGGGGACAGGGTCTAGCAATCAGCCCCAGCATTTT. The whole variable domain, filled in from reference TRBV19 and TRBJ1-5, reads DGGITQSPKYLFRKEGQNVTLSCEQNLNHDAMYWYRQDPGQGLRLIYYSQIVNDFQKGDIAEGYSVSREKKESFPLTVTSAQKNPTAFYLCASMGTGSSNQPQHFGDGTRLSIL.

The genes are TRBV6-5 and TRBJ2-3; D call uncertain. Germline V gene lookup returns CDR1 MNHEY and CDR2 SVGAGI. With 4 bases removed from V and 4 bases from J, the gap between germline ends came to 12 bases. This CDR3 has 14 residues. Here the CDR3 reads CASSSWSAPDTQYF. CDR3 nucleotides: TGTGCCAGCAGTTCCTGGAGTGCCCCAGATACGCAGTATTTT.

This chain connects TRBV6-1 to TRBJ2-5, with TRBD2 matching 9 bases. Germline lookup yields CDR1 MNHNS and CDR2 SASEGT. The CDR3 has 13 amino acids. V shed 7 bases and J 7 bases; nucleotides not matched to a gene: 7. This CDR3 is CASTLSGRVTQYF. CDR3 DNA sequence: TGTGCCAGCACACTTAGCGGGAGAGTGACCCAGTACTTC.

The V and J genes are TRBV6-5 and TRBJ1-5, with TRBD1 matching over 10 bases. CDR3 length: 15 amino acids. In germline, CDR1 is MNHEY, CDR2 SVGAGI. V shed 5 bases and J 4 bases; nucleotides not matched to a gene: 5. CDR3 loop: CASSRGQGVNQPQHF. The CDR3 region has the DNA TGTGCCAGCAGTCGCGGACAGGGGGTGAATCAGCCCCAGCATTTT.

This clone was found once. CDR3 loop: CASSLGRGLSEAFF. The CDR3 nucleotides read TGTGCCAGCAGCCTGGGCAGGGGGCTTTCTGAAGCTTTCTTT. The rearrangement joins TRBV7-9 to TRBJ1-1; 8 bases fit TRBD1. This CDR3 spans 14 amino acids. Germline CDR1 SEHNR, CDR2 FQNEAQ (reference sequence). V lost 5 bases to trimming and J lost 6 bases; unmatched junction nucleotides: 8.

V gene TRBV10-1 combines with J gene TRBJ1-1; no clear D gene. The germline V gene encodes CDR1 WNHNN and CDR2 SYGVQD (reference sequence). Trimming removed 6 bases from V and 1 base from J, with 12 bases in between. The length of the CDR3 is 14 residues. The CDR3 loop is CASRARDPNTEAFF. CDR3 sequence (DNA): TGCGCCAGCAGGGCCCGTGATCCGAACACTGAAGCTTTCTTT.